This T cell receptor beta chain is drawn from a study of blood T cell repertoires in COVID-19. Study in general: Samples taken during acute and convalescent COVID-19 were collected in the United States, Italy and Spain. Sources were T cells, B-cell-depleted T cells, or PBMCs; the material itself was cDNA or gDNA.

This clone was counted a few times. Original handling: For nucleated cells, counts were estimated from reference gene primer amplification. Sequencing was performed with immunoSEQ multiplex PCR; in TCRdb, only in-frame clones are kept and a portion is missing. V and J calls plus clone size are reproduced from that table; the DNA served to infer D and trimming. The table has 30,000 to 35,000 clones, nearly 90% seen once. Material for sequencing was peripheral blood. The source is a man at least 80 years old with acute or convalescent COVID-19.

The DNA of the CDR3 is TGCGCCAGCAGTGAGTCGAACGGCTATGGCTACACCTTC. Protein product: CASSESNGYGYTF. The chain recombines TRBV10-1 with TRBJ1-2; D gene unclear. Trimming stripped 0 bases from V and 4 bases from J, with 6 bases between. Per germline, CDR1 WNHNN and CDR2 SYGVQD (reference sequence). The CDR3 has 13 residues.